The 2 T cell receptor beta chains reported below all come from one sample, sequenced in a study of Graves' ophthalmopathy and Graves' hyperthyroidism. TCR beta CDR3 regions were amplified from RNA transcripts. An opening RT-PCR round employed HTBI primers and preceded a second-round multiplex PCR. TCRdb used MiXCR to reprocess the multiplex PCR reads, holding one entry per CDR3 protein. The sample holds roughly 220,000 distinct CDR3 sequences, about 47% seen once. Material: peripheral blood. The receptors come from an adult man with Graves' ophthalmopathy.

V is TRBV9 and J is TRBJ1-6; no firm D call. Between the trimmed V and J ends, which lost 4 bases and 10 bases, there was a span of 9 bases. This CDR3 is built from 12 residues. Germline lookup yields CDR1 SGDLS and CDR2 YYNGEE. CDR3 in amino acids: CASSLENSPLHF. Here the CDR3 DNA reads TGTGCCAGCAGCTTGGAGAACTCACCCCTCCACTTT.

This sequence joins TRBV2 and TRBJ1-2; TRBD1 might be the D (5 bases). Germline CDR1 reads SNHLY; CDR2 reads FYNNEI. The CDR3 covers 14 residues. Trimming stripped 4 bases from V and 6 bases from J, with 15 bases between. The CDR3 DNA sequence: TGTGCCAGCAGTGGCCAGGGCCGAGGGCATGGCTACACCTTC. Amino acid sequence: CASSGQGRGHGYTF.